Detailed here is one T cell receptor (beta chain). The antigen is unknown. The authors prepared UMI-labeled TRB cDNA libraries by 5' RACE. For each CDR3 protein, TCRdb gives one entry from its re-call of the 5' RACE reads, without DNA. The sample data list approximately 8,500 distinct CDR3 sequences. This entry belongs to a study of CXCR3-negative and CXCR3-positive naive CD8 T cells. Whole-study results and caveats: Similarly elevated diversity marked both naive subsets, with memory CD8+ cells showing far lower diversity. The study found that naive CXCR3-negative and CXCR3-positive cells shared TRBV-TRBJ usage, while memory cells differed.

CDR1 SGHVS and CDR2 FNYEAQ come from the germline V gene. There are 12 residues in the CDR3. The sequencing sample was made of naive CXCR3- CD8+ T cells from blood. The subset was: CD45RO-CCR7+CD27+CD95- naive CD8+ T cells lacking CXCR3 (TNR3-). This receptor was taken from a human donor in good health. Some clones in this sample may be carry-over from other donors' samples. This chain joins TRBV7-6 and TRBJ2-1. The CDR3 is CASSLLSNEQFF.